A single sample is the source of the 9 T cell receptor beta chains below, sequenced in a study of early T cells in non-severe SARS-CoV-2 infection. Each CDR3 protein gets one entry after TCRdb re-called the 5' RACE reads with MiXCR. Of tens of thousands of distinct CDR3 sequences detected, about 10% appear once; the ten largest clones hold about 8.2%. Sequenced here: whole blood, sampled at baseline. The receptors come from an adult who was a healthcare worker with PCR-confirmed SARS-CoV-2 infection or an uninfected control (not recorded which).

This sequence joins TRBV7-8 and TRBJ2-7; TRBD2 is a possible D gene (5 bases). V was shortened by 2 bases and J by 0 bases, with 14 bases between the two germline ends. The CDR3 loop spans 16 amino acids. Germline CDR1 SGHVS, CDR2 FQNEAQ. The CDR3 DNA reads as TGTGCCAGCAGCTTAACGGTCGAGCGGAGCTCCTACGAGCAGTACTTC. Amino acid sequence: CASSLTVERSSYEQYF.

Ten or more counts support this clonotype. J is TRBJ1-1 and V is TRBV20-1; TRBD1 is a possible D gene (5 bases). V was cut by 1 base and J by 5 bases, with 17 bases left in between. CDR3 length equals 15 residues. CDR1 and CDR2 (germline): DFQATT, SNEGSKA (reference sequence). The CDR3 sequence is CSARAPGNGPTEAFF. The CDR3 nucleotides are TGCAGTGCTAGAGCCCCAGGGAATGGCCCAACTGAAGCTTTCTTT.

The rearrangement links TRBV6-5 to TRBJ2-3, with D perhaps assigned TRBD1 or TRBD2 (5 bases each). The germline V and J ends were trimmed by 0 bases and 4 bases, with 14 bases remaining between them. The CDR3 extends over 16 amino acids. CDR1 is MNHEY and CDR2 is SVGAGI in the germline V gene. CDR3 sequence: CASSYSTGTPSDTQYF. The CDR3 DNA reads TGTGCCAGCAGTTACTCTACCGGGACGCCGTCAGATACGCAGTATTTT.

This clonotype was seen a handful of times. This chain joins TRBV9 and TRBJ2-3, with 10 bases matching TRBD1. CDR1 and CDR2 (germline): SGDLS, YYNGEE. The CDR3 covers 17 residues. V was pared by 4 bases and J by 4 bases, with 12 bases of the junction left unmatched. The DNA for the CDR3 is TGTGCCAGCAGCCCCCGACCGGGACAGGGGTCTTCAGATACGCAGTATTTT. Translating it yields CASSPRPGQGSSDTQYF.

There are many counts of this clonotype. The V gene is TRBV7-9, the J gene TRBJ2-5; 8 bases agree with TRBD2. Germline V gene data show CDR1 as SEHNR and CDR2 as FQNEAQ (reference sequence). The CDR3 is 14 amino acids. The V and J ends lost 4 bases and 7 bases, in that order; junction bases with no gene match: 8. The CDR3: CASSSTSDFVTQYF. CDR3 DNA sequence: TGTGCCAGCAGCTCGACTAGCGACTTTGTGACCCAGTACTTC.

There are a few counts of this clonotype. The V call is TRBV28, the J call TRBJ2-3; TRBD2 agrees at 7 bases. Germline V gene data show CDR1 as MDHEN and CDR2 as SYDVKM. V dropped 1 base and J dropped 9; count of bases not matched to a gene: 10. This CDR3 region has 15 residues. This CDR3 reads CASSLLSGMGRTQYF. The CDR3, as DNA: TGTGCCAGCAGTTTATTAAGCGGGATGGGGCGGACGCAGTATTTT.

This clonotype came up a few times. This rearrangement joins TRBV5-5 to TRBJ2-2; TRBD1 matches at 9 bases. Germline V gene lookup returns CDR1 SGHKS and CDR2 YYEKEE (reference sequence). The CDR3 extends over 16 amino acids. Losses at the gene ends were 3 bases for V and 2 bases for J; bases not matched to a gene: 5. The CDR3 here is CASSWGQGINTGELFF. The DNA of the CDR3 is TGTGCCAGCAGCTGGGGACAGGGCATCAACACCGGGGAGCTGTTTTTT.

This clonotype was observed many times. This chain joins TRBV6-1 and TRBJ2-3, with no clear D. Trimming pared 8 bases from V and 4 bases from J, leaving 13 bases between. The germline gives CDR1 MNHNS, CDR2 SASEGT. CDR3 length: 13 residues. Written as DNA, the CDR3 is TGTGCCAGCTTCCTAGAGGTCTCAGATACGCAGTATTTT. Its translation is CASFLEVSDTQYF.

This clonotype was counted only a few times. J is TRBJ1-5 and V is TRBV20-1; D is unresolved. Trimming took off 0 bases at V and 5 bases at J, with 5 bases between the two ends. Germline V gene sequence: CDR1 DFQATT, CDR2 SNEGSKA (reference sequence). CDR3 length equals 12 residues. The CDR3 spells CSARDQDQPQHF. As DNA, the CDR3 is TGCAGTGCTAGAGATCAGGATCAGCCCCAGCATTTT.